The rows below give T cell receptor beta chains drawn from one sample of a study of blood T cell repertoires in COVID-19. Profiling relied on immunoSEQ multiplex PCR, and the TCRdb table lists in-frame clones only, not all of them. This sample carries around 30,000 clones, 92% of them seen once, and the ten largest clones take approximately 2.5%. The material sequenced was peripheral blood. The receptors come from a man aged 45-65 years with active COVID-19. CDR3s leave out the opening cysteine and the closing phenylalanine or tryptophan.

v_gene: TRBV3-1/TRBV3-2
CDR3aa: ASSQVVPTGSFSGELF

v_gene: TRBV19
CDR3aa: ASSTRTGRGYT

v_gene: TRBV11-2
CDR3aa: ASTPIRYSYEQY

v_gene: TRBV5-4
CDR3aa: ASRLGTTGEQY

v_gene: TRBV28
CDR3aa: ASGSSTRGGGLF

v_gene: TRBV19
CDR3aa: ASSGVQGVDQPQH

v_gene: TRBV5-4
CDR3aa: ASSLAPTGNTGELF

v_gene: TRBV5-4
CDR3aa: ASSDLTGFGETQY

v_gene: TRBV27
CDR3aa: ASSPRQMNTEAF

v_gene: TRBV7-9
CDR3aa: ASSLVGLANDEQY

v_gene: TRBV11-2
CDR3aa: ASSLVSGRAGEQF

v_gene: TRBV15
CDR3aa: ATSREGTDQETQY

v_gene: TRBV27
CDR3aa: ASSLGGRALREQF

v_gene: TRBV30
CDR3aa: AWSGDTEAF

v_gene: TRBV6-5
CDR3aa: ASRKTGGSGYT

v_gene: TRBV18
CDR3aa: ASSPPEGAGSNYGYT

v_gene: TRBV5-1
CDR3aa: ASRSGTDTQY

v_gene: TRBV5-6
CDR3aa: ASSPRLEGSTY

v_gene: TRBV10-2
CDR3aa: ASSGTGGNTGELF

v_gene: TRBV27
CDR3aa: ASSRGAYEQF

v_gene: TRBV18
CDR3aa: ASSGGNYGYT

v_gene: TRBV2
CDR3aa: ASNQGGTDTQY

v_gene: TRBV5-1
CDR3aa: ASSLYGVQTEAF

v_gene: TRBV10-3
CDR3aa: AISDRDYGYT

v_gene: TRBV5-1
CDR3aa: ASSWGQSNYGYT

v_gene: TRBV11-3
CDR3aa: ASSLSALPYEQY

v_gene: TRBV28
CDR3aa: ASSRLSGRNQETQY

v_gene: TRBV27
CDR3aa: ASSTARGGYNEQF

v_gene: TRBV7-7
CDR3aa: ASSLGGTRRETQY

v_gene: TRBV30
CDR3aa: AWSDSRHPNYGYT

v_gene: TRBV20-1
CDR3aa: SASGDGLANYGYT